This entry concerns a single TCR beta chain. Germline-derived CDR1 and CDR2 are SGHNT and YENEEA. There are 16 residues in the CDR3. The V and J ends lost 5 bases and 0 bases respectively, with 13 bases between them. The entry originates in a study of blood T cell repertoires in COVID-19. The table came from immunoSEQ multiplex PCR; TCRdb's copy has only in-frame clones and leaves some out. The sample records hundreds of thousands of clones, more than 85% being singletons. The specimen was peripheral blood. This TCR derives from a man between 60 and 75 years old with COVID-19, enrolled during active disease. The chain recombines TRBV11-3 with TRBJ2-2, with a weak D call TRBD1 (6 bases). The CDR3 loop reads CASSGVTGANTGELFF. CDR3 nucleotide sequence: TGTGCCAGCAGCGGGGTGACAGGAGCGAACACCGGGGAGCTGTTTTTT.